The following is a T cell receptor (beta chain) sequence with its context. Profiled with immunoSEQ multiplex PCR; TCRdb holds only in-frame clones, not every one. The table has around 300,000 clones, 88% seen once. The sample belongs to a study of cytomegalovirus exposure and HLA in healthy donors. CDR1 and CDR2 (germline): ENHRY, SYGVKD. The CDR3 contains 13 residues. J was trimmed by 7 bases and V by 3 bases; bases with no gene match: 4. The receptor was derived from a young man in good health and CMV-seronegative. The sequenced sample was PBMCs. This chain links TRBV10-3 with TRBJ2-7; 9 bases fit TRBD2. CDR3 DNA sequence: TGTGCCATCAGTGAATTTACTAGCGGGGAGCAGTACTTC. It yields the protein CAISEFTSGEQYF.